These 30 T cell receptor beta chains were all obtained from the same sample, sequenced in a study of blood T cell repertoires in COVID-19. Sequencing used immunoSEQ multiplex PCR; TCRdb keeps in-frame clones, though not all of them. The sample shows over 400,000 clones, 75% to 90% of them seen only once. What was sequenced was PBMCs or T cells enriched from blood (not recorded which). Every receptor here comes from a woman aged 55 to 70 who had recovered from COVID-19.

The chain uses TRBV6-5 and TRBJ1-5; 8 nucleotides match TRBD1. This CDR3 contains 15 residues. The trim removed 6 bases at V and 6 bases at J, leaving 10 bases unmatched. Germline V gene sequence: CDR1 MNHEY, CDR2 SVGAGI. In DNA form, the CDR3 reads TGTGCCAGCAGACCGCAGGGGGCTAGTCTTCAGCCCCAGCATTTT. Protein: CASRPQGASLQPQHF.

The chain joins TRBV3-1 (or the pseudogene TRBV3-2) to TRBJ2-4, with 11 positions matching TRBD2. The V and J ends lost 4 bases and 4 bases, in that order; junction bases with no gene match: 6. This CDR3 region has 16 residues. Germline CDR1 LGHDT, CDR2 YNNKEL (reference sequence). The CDR3 region is CASSRSGGATKNIQYF. CDR3 nucleotide sequence: TGTGCCAGCAGCCGTAGCGGGGGGGCCACAAAAAACATTCAGTACTTC.

This rearrangement joins TRBV7-9 to TRBJ2-1; 7 bases line up with TRBD1. Per the germline V gene, CDR1 is SEHNR and CDR2 is FQNEAQ (reference sequence). V shed 7 bases, J shed 7 bases, and the junction held 10 bases outside the gene matches. This CDR3 has 14 amino acids. The chain's CDR3 is CASNKGQLGNEQFF. CDR3 coding DNA: TGTGCCAGCAACAAGGGACAGTTGGGTAATGAGCAGTTCTTC.

The chain uses TRBV10-2 and TRBJ1-1, with TRBD1 matching 8 bases. From germline, CDR1 is WSHSY and CDR2 SAAADI. The CDR3 spans 17 residues. V was clipped by 0 bases and J by 4 bases; unmatched bases: 10. CDR3 sequence: CASSESRVDREGTEAFF. The CDR3 nucleotides read TGCGCCAGCAGTGAGTCGCGAGTGGACAGGGAAGGCACTGAAGCTTTCTTT.

This chain connects TRBV30 to TRBJ2-3; 8 bases are a match to TRBD2. CDR3 length: 15 amino acids. V lost 0 bases and J lost 4; bases outside the gene matches: 6. Germline loops: CDR1 GTSNPN, CDR2 SVGIG (reference sequence). The CDR3: CAWSVGAGEADTQYF. CDR3 in DNA: TGTGCCTGGAGTGTCGGAGCGGGGGAGGCAGATACGCAGTATTTT.

V gene TRBV11-2 combines with J gene TRBJ1-1; D remains ambiguous. V was trimmed by 2 bases and J by 1 base, leaving 8 bases between them. The CDR3 spans 14 residues. Germline V gene sequence: CDR1 SGHAT, CDR2 FQNNGV. The CDR3 region is CASSLKPGNTEAFF. Written as DNA, the CDR3 is TGTGCCAGCAGCTTAAAACCGGGGAACACTGAAGCTTTCTTT. The variable domain in full, completed from reference TRBV11-2 and TRBJ1-1, reads EAGVAQSPRYKIIEKRQSVAFWCNPISGHATLYWYQQILGQGPKLLIQFQNNGVVDDSQLPKDRFSAERLKGVDSTLKIQPAKLEDSAVYLCASSLKPGNTEAFFGQGTRLTVV.

This clone was counted a single time. One junction end does not reproduce the germline sequence, and a read error may be involved. The rearrangement joins TRBV3-1 (or the pseudogene TRBV3-2) to TRBJ2-1; weak D call: TRBD1 (6 bases). There are 13 residues in the CDR3. Germline CDR1 LGHDT, CDR2 YNNKEL (reference sequence). In DNA form, the CDR3 reads TGTGCCAGCAGCCAAGATTTGGGGGCCCCGTGGATCTTC. Translating it yields CASSQDLGAPWIF.

The CDR3 protein is CASSSLSGSSEQFF. CDR3 DNA sequence: TGTGCCAGCAGCTCACTTTCAGGGTCAAGTGAGCAGTTCTTC. The chain joins TRBV5-8 to TRBJ2-1; TRBD1 might be the D (5 bases). This CDR3 has 14 amino acids. The V end lost 3 bases, the J end lost 9 bases, and 16 bases lay between the germline ends. Germline V gene lookup returns CDR1 SGHTS and CDR2 YDEGEE.

Only one count was recorded for this clone. V gene TRBV15 combines with J gene TRBJ1-4; tentative D call: TRBD1 (5 bases). CDR1 and CDR2 (germline): LNHNV, YYDKDF (reference sequence). V lost 3 bases, J lost 3 bases, and 11 bases lay in between. The CDR3 is 15 amino acids. CDR3 sequence: CATSRGGTANEKLFF. The CDR3 DNA reads TGTGCCACCAGCAGGGGGGGGACGGCTAATGAAAAACTGTTTTTT.

In the case of this clone: Other DNA variants within this sample encode the same CDR3. The chain's CDR3 is CASSSGGYGYTF. CDR3 in DNA: TGTGCCAGCAGCTCCGGCGGATATGGCTACACCTTC. The chain combines TRBV9 with TRBJ1-2; D gene ambiguous. This CDR3 spans 12 amino acids. Between the trimmed V and J ends, which lost 4 bases and 5 bases, there was a span of 9 bases. The germline CDR1 and CDR2 sequences are SGDLS and YYNGEE.

The CDR3 region has the DNA TGTGCCAGCAGCTTGGGGGGACAGGGGGGAGAGACCCAGTACTTC. It codes for CASSLGGQGGETQYF. The V call is TRBV5-4, the J call TRBJ2-5, with TRBD1 identical over 11 bases. V was pared by 0 bases and J by 4 bases, with 2 bases of the junction left unmatched. Germline CDR1 and CDR2: SGHNT and YYREEE (reference sequence). The CDR3 loop spans 15 amino acids.

This sequence joins TRBV10-3 and TRBJ1-1; 8 bases are a match to TRBD1. This CDR3 contains 14 residues. V gave up 4 bases and J gave up 7 bases; unmatched junction bases: 8. CDR1 is ENHRY and CDR2 is SYGVKD in the germline V gene. CDR3 nucleotides: TGTGCCATCAGTGCAGGGGGCCCCCAGGATGAAGCTTTCTTT. Translated: CAISAGGPQDEAFF.

The chain uses TRBV7-9 and TRBJ2-3, with D possibly TRBD1 on 6 matching bases. The CDR3 contains 16 residues. Germline assignment: CDR1 SEHNR and CDR2 FQNEAQ (reference sequence). Trimming left V 2 bases short and J 2 bases short, with 14 bases between. Here the CDR3 DNA reads TGTGCCAGCAGCTTATTTTATCGGACAGACACAGATACGCAGTATTTT. It translates to CASSLFYRTDTDTQYF. The full variable domain, rest sourced from reference TRBV7-9 and TRBJ2-3, is DTGVSQNPRHKITKRGQNVTFRCDPISEHNRLYWYRQTLGQGPEFLTYFQNEAQLEKSRLLSDRFSAERPKGSFSTLEIQRTEQGDSAMYLCASSLFYRTDTDTQYFGPGTRLTVL.

The chain uses TRBV10-3 and TRBJ1-4; D is unclear. This CDR3 region has 15 residues. Germline CDR1 is ENHRY and CDR2 is SYGVKD. Trimming left V 6 bases short and J 6 bases short, with 17 bases between. CDR3 DNA sequence: TGTGCCATCAGCCCCCGACACGATCTCGATGAAAAACTGTTTTTT. It codes for CAISPRHDLDEKLFF.

This rearrangement joins TRBV5-4 to TRBJ1-1; TRBD1 matches at 11 bases. Germline V CDR1 and CDR2: SGHNT, YYREEE (reference sequence). The trim removed 4 bases at V and 5 bases at J, leaving 1 base unmatched. The length of the CDR3 is 13 residues. CDR3 DNA: TGTGCCAGCAGCCGGGACAGGGGGACTGAAGCTTTCTTT. It specifies CASSRDRGTEAFF.

This clone was seen only once. V gene TRBV2 combines with J gene TRBJ1-6, with D perhaps TRBD1 (6 bases). Germline CDR1 reads SNHLY; CDR2 reads FYNNEI. This CDR3 contains 14 residues. V shed 7 bases and J shed 10 bases, with 17 bases lying between them. In nucleotides, the CDR3 is TGTGCCAGCAAGGGGGGGTATTTGGGATCACCCCTCCACTTT. The encoded protein is CASKGGYLGSPLHF.

The rearrangement joins TRBV5-4 to TRBJ2-3; 7 bases align to TRBD1. The CDR3 is 15 amino acids. Trimming cost V 3 bases and J 6 bases; bases outside gene matches: 10. Germline CDR1 SGHNT, CDR2 YYREEE (reference sequence). In nucleotides, the CDR3 is TGTGCCAGCAGCTACGACAGGGTGGCCTTGGATACGCAGTATTTT. Amino acid sequence: CASSYDRVALDTQYF.

About this clone itself: The same CDR3 also results from other DNA sequences found in this sample. In DNA form, the CDR3 reads TGCGCCAGCAGCTTACAGGGTGATAGCAATCAGCCCCAGCATTTT. Protein: CASSLQGDSNQPQHF. The chain joins TRBV5-1 to TRBJ1-5; the D gene is possibly TRBD1 (6 bases). CDR3 length equals 15 residues. The germline CDR1 and CDR2 sequences are SGHRS and YFSETQ. Deletions cut 2 bases from V and 0 bases from J, with 9 bases between.

The chain joins TRBV4-1 to TRBJ2-2, with D possibly TRBD2 on 6 matching bases. Between the trimmed V and J ends, which lost 5 bases and 1 base, there was a span of 14 bases. Germline V gene data show CDR1 as MGHRA and CDR2 as YSYEKL. The CDR3 has 16 residues. CDR3 protein: CASSGETGVNTGELFF. The CDR3 region has the DNA TGCGCCAGCAGCGGGGAGACGGGGGTGAACACCGGGGAGCTGTTTTTT.

This clone was found a few times. The genes are TRBV7-6 and TRBJ2-1; weak D call: TRBD1 (5 bases). V was clipped by 1 base and J by 0 bases, with 10 bases between them. CDR1 is SGHVS and CDR2 is FNYEAQ in the germline V gene. The CDR3 is 16 residues long. The CDR3 here is CASSLGGTGSYNEQFF. The DNA of the CDR3 is TGTGCCAGCAGCTTAGGAGGCACAGGCTCCTACAATGAGCAGTTCTTC.

CDR3 region: CASSHPGTDNYGYTF. In DNA form, the CDR3 reads TGTGCCAGCAGCCACCCCGGGACTGATAACTATGGCTACACCTTC. The V gene is TRBV3-1 (or the pseudogene TRBV3-2), the J gene TRBJ1-2; TRBD1 is a possible D gene (5 bases). The CDR3 is 15 amino acids. Germline V gives CDR1 LGHDT, CDR2 YNNKEL (reference sequence). V was trimmed by 3 bases and J by 1 base, leaving 12 bases between them.

The chain couples TRBV5-5 to TRBJ2-3, with 9 nucleotides matching TRBD1. The CDR3 totals 15 residues. Germline V gene data show CDR1 as SGHKS and CDR2 as YYEKEE (reference sequence). Trimming cost V 4 bases and J 5 bases; bases outside gene matches: 8. The CDR3 protein is CASSLVTGGEDTQYF. CDR3 in DNA: TGTGCCAGCAGCCTAGTAACAGGGGGCGAAGATACGCAGTATTTT.

This clone has at least ten counts. The genes are TRBV28 and TRBJ1-6; 9 bases map to TRBD1. The V gene end was trimmed by 8 bases and the J gene end by 5 bases; junction bases not matched to a gene: 4. Germline assignment: CDR1 MDHEN and CDR2 SYDVKM. CDR3 size: 14 residues. The CDR3: CASDRGMDNSPLHF. CDR3 sequence (DNA): TGTGCCAGCGACAGGGGGATGGATAATTCACCCCTCCACTTT.

V usage is TRBV6-6 and J usage is TRBJ1-6, with D unclear. Trimming shortened V by 0 bases and J by 13 bases, and 13 bases separated the two germline ends. This CDR3 comprises 14 residues. Germline CDR1 reads MNHNY; CDR2 reads SVGAGI (reference sequence). Here the CDR3 DNA reads TGTGCCAGCAGTTACTCGACGGAGGTTCACCCCCTCCACTTT. Translation: CASSYSTEVHPLHF.

The chain links TRBV2 to TRBJ1-1; D uncertain. This CDR3 spans 16 amino acids. The V gene's germline CDR1 is SNHLY and CDR2 FYNNEI. V was pared by 7 bases and J by 4 bases, with 22 bases between. Here the CDR3 DNA reads TGTGCCAGCACCTTGGCGGGTCCTAATCTAGGCACTGAAGCTTTCTTT. It yields the protein CASTLAGPNLGTEAFF.

In this sample, this clone turned up once. This chain joins TRBV2 and TRBJ2-5; TRBD2 matches at 11 bases. The CDR3 runs 15 residues. V lost 5 bases, J lost 5 bases, and 7 bases stayed unmatched. CDR1 SNHLY and CDR2 FYNNEI come from the germline V gene. The CDR3 protein is CASSIAGGLSETQYF. In nucleotides, the CDR3 is TGTGCCAGCAGTATAGCGGGGGGGCTTTCGGAGACCCAGTACTTC.

The rearrangement joins TRBV5-1 to TRBJ2-7, with 7 bases fitting TRBD1. Per the germline V gene, CDR1 is SGHRS and CDR2 is YFSETQ. V lost 3 bases to trimming and J lost 5 bases; unmatched junction nucleotides: 5. The CDR3 is 13 amino acids. CDR3 region: CASSSTGDHEQYV. The CDR3 DNA is TGCGCCAGCAGCTCAACAGGGGACCACGAGCAGTACGTC.

The gene calls are TRBV5-4 and TRBJ1-1; TRBD1 matches at 10 bases. V lost 3 bases, J lost 4 bases, and 0 bases stayed unmatched. There are 13 residues in the CDR3. Germline CDR1 and CDR2: SGHNT and YYREEE (reference sequence). This CDR3 is CASSWTGGTEAFF. DNA for the CDR3: TGTGCCAGCAGCTGGACAGGGGGCACTGAAGCTTTCTTT.

The chain is built from TRBV2 and TRBJ1-3, with 7 nucleotides matching TRBD1. From germline, CDR1 is SNHLY and CDR2 FYNNEI. This CDR3 comprises 15 residues. The junction had 5 bases not matched to a gene; V was cut back by 6 bases and J by 0 bases. The CDR3 nucleotides read TGTGCCAGCAGACAGACAGGGACCTCTGGAAACACCATATATTTT. Its translation: CASRQTGTSGNTIYF.

The J gene is TRBJ1-1, the V gene TRBV11-2, with 7 positions matching TRBD1. CDR3 length equals 16 residues. J was trimmed by 3 bases and V by 4 bases; bases with no gene match: 11. Germline values: CDR1 SGHAT, CDR2 FQNNGV. CDR3 DNA sequence: TGTGCCAGCAGCTCTCAACGTGGGACAGTCTACACTGAAGCTTTCTTT. Residues: CASSSQRGTVYTEAFF.